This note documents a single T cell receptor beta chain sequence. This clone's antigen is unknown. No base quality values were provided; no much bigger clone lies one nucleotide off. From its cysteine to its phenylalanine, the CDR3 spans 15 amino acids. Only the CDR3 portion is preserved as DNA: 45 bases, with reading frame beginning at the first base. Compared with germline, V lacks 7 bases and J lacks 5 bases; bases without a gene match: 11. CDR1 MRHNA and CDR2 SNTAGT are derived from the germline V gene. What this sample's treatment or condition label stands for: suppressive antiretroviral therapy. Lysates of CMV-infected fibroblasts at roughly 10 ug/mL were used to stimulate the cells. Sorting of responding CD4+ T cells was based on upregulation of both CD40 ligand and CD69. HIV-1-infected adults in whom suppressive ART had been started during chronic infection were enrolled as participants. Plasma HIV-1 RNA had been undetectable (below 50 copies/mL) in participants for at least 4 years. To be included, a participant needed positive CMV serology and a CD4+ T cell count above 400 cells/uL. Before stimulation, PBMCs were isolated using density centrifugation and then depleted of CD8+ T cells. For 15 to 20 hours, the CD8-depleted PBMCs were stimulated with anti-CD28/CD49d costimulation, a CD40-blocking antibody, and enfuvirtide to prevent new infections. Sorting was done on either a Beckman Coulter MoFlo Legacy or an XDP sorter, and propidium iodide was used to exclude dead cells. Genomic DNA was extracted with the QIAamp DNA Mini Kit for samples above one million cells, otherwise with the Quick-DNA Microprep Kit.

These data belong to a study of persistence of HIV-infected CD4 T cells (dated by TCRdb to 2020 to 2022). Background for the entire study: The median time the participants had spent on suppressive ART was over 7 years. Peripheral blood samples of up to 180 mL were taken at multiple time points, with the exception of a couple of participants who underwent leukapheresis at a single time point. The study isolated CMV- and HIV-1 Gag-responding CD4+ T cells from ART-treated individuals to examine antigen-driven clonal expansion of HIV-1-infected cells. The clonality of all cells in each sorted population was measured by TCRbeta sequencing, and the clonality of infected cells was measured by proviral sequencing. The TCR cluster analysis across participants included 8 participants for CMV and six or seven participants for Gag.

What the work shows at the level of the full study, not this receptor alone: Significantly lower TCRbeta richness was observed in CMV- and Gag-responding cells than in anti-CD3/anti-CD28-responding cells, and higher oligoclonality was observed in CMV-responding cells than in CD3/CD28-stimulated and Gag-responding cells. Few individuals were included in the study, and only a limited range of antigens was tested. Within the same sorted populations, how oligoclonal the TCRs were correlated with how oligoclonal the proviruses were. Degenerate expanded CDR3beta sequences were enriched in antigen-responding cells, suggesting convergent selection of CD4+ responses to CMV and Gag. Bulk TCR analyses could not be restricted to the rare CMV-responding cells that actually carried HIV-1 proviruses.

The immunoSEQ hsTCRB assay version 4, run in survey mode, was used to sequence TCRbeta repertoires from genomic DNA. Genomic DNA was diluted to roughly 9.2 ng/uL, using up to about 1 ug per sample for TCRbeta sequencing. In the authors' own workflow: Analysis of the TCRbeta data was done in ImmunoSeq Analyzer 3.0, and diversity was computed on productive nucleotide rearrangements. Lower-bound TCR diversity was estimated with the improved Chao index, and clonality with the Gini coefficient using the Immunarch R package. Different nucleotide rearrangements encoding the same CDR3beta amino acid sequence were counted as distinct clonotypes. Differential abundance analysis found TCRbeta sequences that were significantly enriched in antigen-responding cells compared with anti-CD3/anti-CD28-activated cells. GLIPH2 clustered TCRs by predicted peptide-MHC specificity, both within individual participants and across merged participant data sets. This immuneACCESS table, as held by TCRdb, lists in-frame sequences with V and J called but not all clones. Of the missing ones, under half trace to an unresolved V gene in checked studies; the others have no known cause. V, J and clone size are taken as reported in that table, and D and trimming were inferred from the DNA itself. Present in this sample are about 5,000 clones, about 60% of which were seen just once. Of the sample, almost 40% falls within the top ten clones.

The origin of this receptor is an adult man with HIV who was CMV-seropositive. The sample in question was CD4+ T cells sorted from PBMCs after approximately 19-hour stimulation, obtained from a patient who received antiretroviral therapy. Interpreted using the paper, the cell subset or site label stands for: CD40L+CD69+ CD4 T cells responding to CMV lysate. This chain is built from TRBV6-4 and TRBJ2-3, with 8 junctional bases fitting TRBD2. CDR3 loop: CASKEGGLARDTQYF. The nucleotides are TGTGCCAGCAAAGAAGGTGGACTAGCTAGAGATACGCAGTATTTT.